These T cell receptor beta chains were read from a single sample in a study of cytomegalovirus exposure and HLA in healthy donors. Produced via immunoSEQ multiplex PCR; TCRdb's table is partial and in-frame only. This table has approximately 120,000 clones, over 65% appearing once. The sequencing input was PBMCs. The source is a middle-aged woman in good health and CMV-seronegative. CDR3s include the opening cysteine and the closing phenylalanine or tryptophan. The order of the fields is V gene, J gene, clone size, CDR3 length, D gene, CDR3 protein, CDR3 DNA. A D gene is named only where the DNA matches it firmly. The listing skips clone size in some rows; elsewhere it reads once, few, many or a size class.

TRBV28	TRBJ1-2	-	15	TRBD1	CASSTRDRQNYGYTF	TGTGCCAGCAGTACGCGGGACAGACAGAACTATGGCTACACCTTC
TRBV6-4	TRBJ1-2	-	16	TRBD1	CASSGRDRDHGYGYTF	TGTGCCAGCAGTGGAAGGGACAGGGATCATGGATATGGCTACACCTTC
TRBV10-3	TRBJ2-1	once	17	TRBD2	CAISEKGPGLADNEQFF	TGTGCCATCAGTGAAAAGGGACCGGGACTAGCAGACAATGAGCAGTTCTTC
TRBV6-5	TRBJ2-7	-	15	TRBD1	CASRHHGTGIYEQYF	TGTGCCAGCAGGCACCACGGGACAGGGATCTACGAGCAGTACTTC
TRBV29-1	TRBJ2-1	-	16	TRBD2	CSVEEGHRLADNEQFF	TGCAGCGTTGAAGAAGGCCATCGGCTAGCGGACAATGAGCAGTTCTTC
TRBV11-2	TRBJ2-3	-	14	TRBD1	CASSSGTGAVSTYF	TGTGCCAGCAGCTCAGGGACAGGGGCCGTAAGCACATATTTT
TRBV18	TRBJ1-1	-	15	-	CASSQSTGMNTEAFF	TGTGCCAGCTCACAATCGACAGGTATGAACACTGAAGCTTTCTTT
TRBV15	TRBJ2-7	-	19	-	CATSRDSYKETLVSYEQYF	TGTGCCACCAGCAGAGATAGTTATAAGGAGACCCTCGTGTCCTACGAGCAGTACTTC
TRBV7-9	TRBJ2-1	-	16	TRBD2	CASSLDSGRAENEQFF	TGTGCCAGCAGCTTAGATTCCGGGAGGGCTGAAAATGAGCAGTTCTTC
TRBV6-6	TRBJ1-1	-	16	-	CASSWWVWRVNTEAFF	TGTGCCAGCAGCTGGTGGGTCTGGCGGGTAAACACTGAAGCTTTCTTT
TRBV7-9	TRBJ2-3	-	16	TRBD2	CASSAGLAMIVDTQYF	TGTGCCAGCAGCGCAGGACTAGCCATGATCGTTGATACGCAGTATTTT
TRBV5-1	TRBJ2-7	-	14	TRBD2	CASSGTSGAYEQYF	TGCGCCAGCAGTGGGACTAGCGGGGCCTACGAGCAGTACTTC
TRBV6-5	TRBJ1-6	once	14	-	CASSTETEGSPLHF	TGTGCCAGCAGTACCGAGACGGAGGGTTCACCCCTCCACTTT
TRBV19	TRBJ2-7	few	13	TRBD1	CASSNRGQDEQYF	TGTGCCAGTAGTAACAGGGGTCAGGACGAGCAGTACTTC
TRBV19	TRBJ2-1	-	15	-	CASSIGGHAGDEQFF	TGTGCCAGTAGTATAGGGGGACATGCCGGCGATGAGCAGTTCTTC
TRBV6-5	TRBJ2-7	-	15	TRBD1	CASSYSTGSTDEQYF	TGTGCCAGCAGTTACTCGACAGGGAGCACGGACGAGCAGTACTTC
TRBV6-5	TRBJ2-3	-	14	TRBD2	CASSRLAGADTQYF	TGTGCCAGCAGCAGACTAGCGGGAGCAGATACGCAGTATTTT
TRBV6-4	TRBJ2-7	-	13	TRBD2	CASSVAGGYEQYF	TGTGCCAGCAGTGTAGCGGGAGGATACGAGCAGTACTTC
TRBV7-2	TRBJ2-1	-	15	-	CASSFAQGSYNEQFF	TGTGCCAGCAGCTTTGCTCAGGGTTCCTACAATGAGCAGTTCTTC
TRBV18	TRBJ1-1	few	16	-	CASSLTQSVVNTEAFF	TGTGCCAGCTCCTTGACGCAGAGCGTAGTGAACACTGAAGCTTTCTTT
TRBV2	TRBJ2-5	few	13	-	CASSGLFQETQYF	TGTGCCAGCAGCGGACTTTTCCAAGAGACCCAGTACTTC
TRBV10-1	TRBJ2-3	-	12	TRBD1	CASSGQGYTQYF	TGCGCCAGCAGCGGACAGGGTTATACGCAGTATTTT
TRBV11-3	TRBJ2-2	-	15	TRBD2	CASSFSGGGTGELFF	TGTGCCAGCAGCTTCTCGGGGGGAGGAACCGGGGAGCTGTTTTTT
TRBV29-1	TRBJ1-1	-	15	-	CSTRGGQGGNTEAFF	TGCAGCACAAGGGGGGGCCAAGGTGGGAACACTGAAGCTTTCTTT
TRBV7-9	TRBJ2-1	-	14	TRBD2	CASSPSGGVNEQFF	TGTGCCAGCTCCCCTAGCGGGGGGGTCAATGAGCAGTTCTTC
TRBV9	TRBJ2-2	-	18	-	CASTHKAAQGRNTGELFF	TGTGCCAGCACCCACAAAGCGGCACAGGGAAGGAACACCGGGGAGCTGTTTTTT
TRBV4-3	TRBJ1-1	-	14	-	CASSQVRTDTEAFF	TGCGCCAGCAGCCAAGTCAGGACAGACACTGAAGCTTTCTTT
TRBV7-3	TRBJ2-5	-	15	TRBD2	CASSSRASGWETQYF	TGTGCCAGCAGCTCTCGCGCTAGCGGGTGGGAGACCCAGTACTTC
TRBV6-1	TRBJ1-4	-	15	-	CASSKGTFMGEKLFF	TGTGCCAGCAGTAAAGGGACTTTCATGGGGGAAAAACTGTTTTTT
TRBV30	TRBJ2-5	once	13	TRBD1	CAWSVQGAETQYF	TGTGCCTGGAGTGTACAGGGGGCAGAGACCCAGTACTTC
TRBV19	TRBJ1-5	-	15	TRBD1	CASSMDRARNQPQHF	TGTGCCAGTAGTATGGACAGGGCCCGAAATCAGCCCCAGCATTTT
TRBV11-1	TRBJ2-4	-	16	TRBD2	CASSLELAGGGNIQYF	TGTGCCAGCAGCTTAGAGTTGGCGGGAGGGGGAAACATTCAGTACTTC
TRBV30	TRBJ2-3	-	14	-	CACPLGGGTDTQYF	TGTGCCTGCCCCCTCGGAGGGGGCACAGATACGCAGTATTTT
TRBV11-2	TRBJ2-3	-	18	-	CASSLAGFAGPPTDTQYF	TGTGCCAGCAGCTTAGCGGGGTTCGCGGGGCCCCCCACAGATACGCAGTATTTT
TRBV7-9	TRBJ1-1	-	16	TRBD1	CASSTTGGRGGTEAFF	TGTGCCAGCAGCACCACAGGGGGGCGCGGGGGCACTGAAGCTTTCTTT
TRBV7-2	TRBJ2-7	few	14	TRBD1	CASSGRQGVNEQYF	TGTGCCAGCAGCGGACGACAGGGGGTGAATGAGCAGTACTTC
TRBV28	TRBJ1-2	few	15	-	CASSPSGQPPYGYTF	TGTGCCAGCAGCCCATCTGGACAGCCTCCCTATGGCTACACCTTC
TRBV13	TRBJ2-6	-	18	TRBD1	CASMHRGLASSGANGLTF	TGTGCCAGCATGCACAGGGGGCTCGCAAGCTCTGGGGCCAACGGCCTGACTTTC
TRBV19	TRBJ1-5	-	14	-	CASSIQGTDQPQHF	TGTGCCAGTAGTATTCAGGGTACGGATCAGCCCCAGCATTTT
TRBV29-1	TRBJ2-2	once	15	-	CSVEAVGENTGELFF	TGCAGCGTTGAAGCGGTAGGGGAAAACACCGGGGAGCTGTTTTTT
TRBV28	TRBJ2-7	-	12	-	CASSLGAYEQYF	TGTGCCAGCAGTTTAGGAGCCTACGAGCAGTACTTC
TRBV4-1	TRBJ1-3	-	15	-	CASSQPVLSGNTIYF	TGCGCCAGCAGCCAACCCGTTCTAAGTGGAAACACCATATATTTT
TRBV4-3	TRBJ2-7	once	17	-	CASSQGVDGQGGYEQYF	TGCGCCAGCAGCCAAGGAGTAGACGGGCAGGGGGGTTACGAGCAGTACTTC
TRBV27	TRBJ2-7	-	16	TRBD1	CASSLSGTGESYEQYF	TGTGCCAGCAGTTTATCGGGGACAGGGGAATCCTACGAGCAGTACTTC
TRBV7-2	TRBJ2-1	-	18	TRBD2	CASSRQTSAGGVRNEQFF	TGTGCCAGCAGCCGCCAGACTAGCGCGGGAGGGGTGCGCAATGAGCAGTTCTTC